This T cell receptor (beta chain) was found in a study of a mutant IDH1 vaccine in newly diagnosed glioma. J lost 4 bases, V lost 6 bases, and 4 bases had no gene match. This CDR3 has 13 amino acids. Looked up from germline, CDR1 is LNHDA and CDR2 is SQIVND (reference sequence). Clones were sequenced by immunoSEQ multiplex PCR, and TCRdb holds only the in-frame ones, with some missing. Of about 50,000 clones listed, more than 70% are singletons. Remarks on this clone: The antigen is not known.

Time point defined: week 5, during vaccination. Each vaccine dose was 300 ug of mutant IDH1 20-mer peptide, with topical imiquimod. The donors' diagnosis was new WHO grade 3 or 4 astrocytoma that was IDH1-mutant and ATRX-lost. The receptor was derived from a man aged 50-59 years with glioma. The chain has TRBV19 and TRBJ2-3; TRBD1 aligns across 7 bases. The sequencing used PBMCs, collected from a glioma patient whose treatment included an IDH1 peptide vaccine. CDR3 nucleotides: TGTGCCAGTAGGGACAGGAGACCAGATACGCAGTATTTT. This sequence encodes CASRDRRPDTQYF.